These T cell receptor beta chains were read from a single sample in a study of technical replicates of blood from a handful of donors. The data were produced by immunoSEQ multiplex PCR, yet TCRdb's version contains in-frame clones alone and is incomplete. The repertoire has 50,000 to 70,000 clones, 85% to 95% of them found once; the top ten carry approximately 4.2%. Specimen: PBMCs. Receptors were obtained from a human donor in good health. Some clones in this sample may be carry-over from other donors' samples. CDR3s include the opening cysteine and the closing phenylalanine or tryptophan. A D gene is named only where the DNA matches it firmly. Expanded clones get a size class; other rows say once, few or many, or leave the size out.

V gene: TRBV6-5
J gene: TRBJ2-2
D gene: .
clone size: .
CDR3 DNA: TGTGCCAGCAGTAGGACATATGGCGGGGAGCTGTTTTTT
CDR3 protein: CASSRTYGGELFF

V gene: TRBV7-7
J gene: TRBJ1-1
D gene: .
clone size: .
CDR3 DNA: TGTGCCAGCAGCTTAGGGGTACAGGTTTACACTGAAGCTTTCTTT
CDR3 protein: CASSLGVQVYTEAFF

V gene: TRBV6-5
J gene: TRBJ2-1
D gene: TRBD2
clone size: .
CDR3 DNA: TGTGCCAGCCGTCTAGCGGAGATTAACAATGAGCAGTTCTTC
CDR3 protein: CASRLAEINNEQFF

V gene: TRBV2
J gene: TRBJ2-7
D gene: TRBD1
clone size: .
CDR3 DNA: TGTGCCAGCAGCCGGGACAGGGGACCCTCCTACGAGCAGTACTTC
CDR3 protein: CASSRDRGPSYEQYF

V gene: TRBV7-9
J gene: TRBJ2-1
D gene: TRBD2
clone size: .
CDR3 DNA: TGTGCCAGCAGCTTAGAGCGGGGTGAGCAGTTCTTC
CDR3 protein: CASSLERGEQFF

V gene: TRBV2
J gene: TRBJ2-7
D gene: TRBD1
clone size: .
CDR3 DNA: TGTGCCAGCAGTCCGATTTCTAGACAGGGAATCTACGAGCAGTACTTC
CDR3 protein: CASSPISRQGIYEQYF

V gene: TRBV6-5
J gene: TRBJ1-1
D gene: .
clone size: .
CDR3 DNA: TGTGCCAGCCTAAAAATGCAGGGGAACACTGAAGCTTTCTTT
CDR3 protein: CASLKMQGNTEAFF

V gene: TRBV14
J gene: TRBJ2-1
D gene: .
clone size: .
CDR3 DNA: TGTGCCAGCAGCCAAGATAGCGGCTCATACAATGAGCAGTTCTTC
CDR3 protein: CASSQDSGSYNEQFF

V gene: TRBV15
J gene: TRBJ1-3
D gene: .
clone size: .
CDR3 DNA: TGTGCCACCAGCAGAGACGCAGGCCCTGGAAACACCATATATTTT
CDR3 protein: CATSRDAGPGNTIYF

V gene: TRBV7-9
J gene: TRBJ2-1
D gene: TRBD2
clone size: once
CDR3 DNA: TGTGCCAGCAGCTCTAGCGGGAGGATATACGATGAGCAGTTCTTC
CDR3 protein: CASSSSGRIYDEQFF

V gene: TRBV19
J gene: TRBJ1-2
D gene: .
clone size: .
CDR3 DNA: TGTGCCAGTAGCCCGAGGACAGCTAACTATGGCTACACCTTC
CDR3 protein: CASSPRTANYGYTF

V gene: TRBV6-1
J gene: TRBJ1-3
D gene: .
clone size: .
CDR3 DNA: TGTGCCAGCAGACCAGGGAACTCTGGAAACACCATATATTTT
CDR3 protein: CASRPGNSGNTIYF

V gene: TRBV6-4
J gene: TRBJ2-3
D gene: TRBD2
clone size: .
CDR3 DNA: TGTGCCAGCAGTCTACTAGCGGGGATGGCAGATACGCAGTATTTT
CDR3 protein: CASSLLAGMADTQYF

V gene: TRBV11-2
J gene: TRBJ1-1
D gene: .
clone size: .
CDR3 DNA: TGTGCCAGCAGCTTACGACAGAACACTGAAGCTTTCTTT
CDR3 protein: CASSLRQNTEAFF

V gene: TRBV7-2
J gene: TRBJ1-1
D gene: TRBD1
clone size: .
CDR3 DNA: TGTGCCAGCAGATCCCAAAGCTCAGGGGGTGAAGCTTTCTTT
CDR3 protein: CASRSQSSGGEAFF

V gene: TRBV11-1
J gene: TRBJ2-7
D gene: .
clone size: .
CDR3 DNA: TGTGCCAGCAGCCTCCGCGCTCCGTACTTC
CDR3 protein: CASSLRAPYF

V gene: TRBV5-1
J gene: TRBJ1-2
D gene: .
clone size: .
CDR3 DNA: TGCGCCAGCAGCTTGGGACAGGACCTAAAGGGCTACACCTTC
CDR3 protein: CASSLGQDLKGYTF

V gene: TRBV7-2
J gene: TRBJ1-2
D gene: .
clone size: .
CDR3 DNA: TGTGCCAGCAGCTCTAACACCGAGGGGGGGGGCTACACCTTC
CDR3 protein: CASSSNTEGGGYTF

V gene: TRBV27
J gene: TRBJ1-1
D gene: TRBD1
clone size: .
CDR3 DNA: TGTGCCAGCTTCGGACAGGCCCTAACTGCTGAAGCTTTCTTT
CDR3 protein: CASFGQALTAEAFF

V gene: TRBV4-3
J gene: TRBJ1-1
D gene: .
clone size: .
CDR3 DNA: TGCGCCAGCAGCCCCATAGGGGACACTGAAGCTTTCTTT
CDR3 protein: CASSPIGDTEAFF

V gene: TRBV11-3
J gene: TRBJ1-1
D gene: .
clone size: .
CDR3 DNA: TGTGCCACTCGAGTACTGTCTTTCTTT
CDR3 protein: CATRVLSFF

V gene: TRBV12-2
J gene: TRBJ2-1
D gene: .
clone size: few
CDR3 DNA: TGTGCAAGTCGTCCCCCTCCTCAATTGCGGGAGAGGTCCAATGAGCAGTTCTTC
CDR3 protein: CASRPPPQLRERSNEQFF

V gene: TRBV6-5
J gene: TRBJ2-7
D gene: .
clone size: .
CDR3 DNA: TGTGCCAGCAGGGATTCTAGCCAGAACTACGAGCAGTACTTC
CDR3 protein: CASRDSSQNYEQYF

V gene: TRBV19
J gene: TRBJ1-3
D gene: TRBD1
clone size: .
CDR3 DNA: TGTGCCAGTAGACCCGGGACAGGGCCTGGAAACACCATATATTTT
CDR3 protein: CASRPGTGPGNTIYF

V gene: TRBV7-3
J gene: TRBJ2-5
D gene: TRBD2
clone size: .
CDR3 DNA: TGTGCCAGCAGCTTATTTATCGGGAGGCAAGAGACCCAGTACTTC
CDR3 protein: CASSLFIGRQETQYF

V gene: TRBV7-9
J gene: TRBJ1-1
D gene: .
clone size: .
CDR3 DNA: TGTGCCAGCAGCTTACCAGGGAAGAACACTGAAGCTTTCTTT
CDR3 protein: CASSLPGKNTEAFF

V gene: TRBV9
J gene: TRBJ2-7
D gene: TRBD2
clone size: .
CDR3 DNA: TGTGCCAGCAGCCCCGGGGGGGCCGTGTACGAGCAGTACTTC
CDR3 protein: CASSPGGAVYEQYF

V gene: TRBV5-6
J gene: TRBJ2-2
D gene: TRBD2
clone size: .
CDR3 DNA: TGTGCCAGCAGCTTGGTCGGCCTAGCGGGGGGGCTACGGACCGGGGAGCTGTTTTTT
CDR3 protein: CASSLVGLAGGLRTGELFF

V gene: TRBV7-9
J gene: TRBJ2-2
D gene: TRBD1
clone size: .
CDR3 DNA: TGTGCCAGCAGCCCGGGGACAGGGGTTCGGACCGGGGAGCTGTTTTTT
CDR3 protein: CASSPGTGVRTGELFF

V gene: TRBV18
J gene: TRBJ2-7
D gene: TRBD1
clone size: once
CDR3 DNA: TGTGCCAGCTCATCGACAGGGAACGAGCAGTACTTC
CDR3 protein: CASSSTGNEQYF